This T cell receptor (beta chain) was sequenced in a study of shared clonotypes between healthy human individuals. Turning to the study itself: In total, the donors were a couple of women and three men aged 18 to 49. Study observations and caveats: Incomplete sequencing of sorted subsets was indicated by rarefaction despite large depth.

Details on this clone: What it binds is not known.

In germline, CDR1 is MNHNS, CDR2 SASEGT. The germline V and J ends were trimmed by 0 bases and 0 bases, with 9 bases remaining between them. The CDR3 sequence is 16 residues long. The repertoire was sequenced with immunoSEQ multiplex PCR; TCRdb's copy has only in-frame clones and lacks some. Of some 2.1 million clones listed, roughly 95% are singletons. Negatively enriched CD4+ T cells were divided by CD45RA into naive and memory. What was sequenced was naive CD4+ T cells sorted from blood. Regarding subset: CD45RA+ positively selected. The sequence was obtained from a man between 18 and 35 years old in good health. This sequence joins TRBV6-1 and TRBJ2-1; D possibly corresponds to TRBD2 (6 bases). CDR3 nucleotide sequence: TGTGCCAGCAGTGAAGCGGACGGGAGCTCCTACAATGAGCAGTTCTTC. The encoded protein is CASSEADGSSYNEQFF.